Shown below are 6 T cell receptor beta chains from a single sample sequenced in a study of blood T cell repertoires in COVID-19. The method was immunoSEQ multiplex PCR; TCRdb's version includes in-frame clones alone and lacks a portion of them. The table lists approximately 300,000 clones, around 86% of them singletons. Specimen: PBMCs or T cells enriched from blood (not recorded which). The receptors come from a man in his sixties who had recovered from COVID-19.

V is TRBV7-6 and J is TRBJ1-5; maybe TRBD1 (5 bases). The CDR3 totals 15 residues. Trimming stripped 5 bases from V and 3 bases from J, with 14 bases between. CDR1 SGHVS and CDR2 FNYEAQ come from the germline V gene. The CDR3 DNA sequence: TGTGCCAGCAGCCCTGTGGGGGGAATCAATCAGCCCCAGCATTTT. Translated: CASSPVGGINQPQHF. Combining the CDR3 with reference TRBV7-6 and TRBJ1-5 gives the whole variable domain GAGVSQSPRYKVTKRGQDVALRCDPISGHVSLYWYRQALGQGPEFLTYFNYEAQQDKSGLPNDRFSAERPEGSISTLTIQRTEQRDSAMYRCASSPVGGINQPQHFGDGTRLSIL.

The chain links TRBV11-1 to TRBJ2-2; D may be TRBD2 (5 bases). Germline lookup yields CDR1 SGHAT and CDR2 FQDESV (reference sequence). There are 16 residues in the CDR3. Trimming took off 5 bases at V and 7 bases at J, with 20 bases between the two ends. The CDR3, as DNA: TGTGCCAGCAGCCCACTGCTAGCTCGGAATTTCGGGGAGCTGTTTTTT. Translation gives CASSPLLARNFGELFF.

The chain joins TRBV5-8 to TRBJ2-3; unclear D gene. Trimming shortened V by 4 bases and J by 0 bases, and 12 bases separated the two germline ends. The CDR3 runs 15 residues. CDR1 SGHTS and CDR2 YDEGEE come from the germline V gene. In nucleotides, the CDR3 is TGTGCCAGCAGCCTCGGGTGGCAGAGCACAGATACGCAGTATTTT. This sequence encodes CASSLGWQSTDTQYF.

This clone was detected only a few times. This rearrangement joins TRBV10-1 to TRBJ2-7, with a tentative D call TRBD2 (6 bases). The length of the CDR3 is 13 residues. The germline V gene has CDR1 WNHNN and CDR2 SYGVQD (reference sequence). V was trimmed by 8 bases and J by 4 bases, leaving 15 bases between them. In DNA, the CDR3 is TGCGCCAGCTCGCTAGCGTTGGGTTACGAGCAGTACTTC. Translating gives CASSLALGYEQYF.

A word on this clone: The sample holds other DNA sequences that translate to the same CDR3. V gene TRBV7-3 combines with J gene TRBJ2-7, with D maybe TRBD1 (6 bases). Germline V gene data show CDR1 as SGHTA and CDR2 as FQGTGA. The CDR3 has 14 amino acids. Trimming removed 5 bases at V and 1 base at J, with 12 bases between. CDR3 in DNA: TGTGCCAGCAGCCCGTCGACAGGATCCTACGAGCAGTACTTC. It encodes CASSPSTGSYEQYF.

This clone was seen a single time. V and J are TRBV5-1 and TRBJ2-7, with TRBD2 matching 9 bases. Germline CDR1 and CDR2: SGHRS and YFSETQ. CDR3 length equals 19 residues. The V gene end was trimmed by 0 bases and the J gene end by 3 bases; junction bases not matched to a gene: 16. The CDR3 is CASSLVSVAGVLGVYEQYF. As DNA, the CDR3 is TGCGCCAGCAGCTTGGTGTCGGTAGCGGGAGTGCTTGGTGTCTACGAGCAGTACTTC.